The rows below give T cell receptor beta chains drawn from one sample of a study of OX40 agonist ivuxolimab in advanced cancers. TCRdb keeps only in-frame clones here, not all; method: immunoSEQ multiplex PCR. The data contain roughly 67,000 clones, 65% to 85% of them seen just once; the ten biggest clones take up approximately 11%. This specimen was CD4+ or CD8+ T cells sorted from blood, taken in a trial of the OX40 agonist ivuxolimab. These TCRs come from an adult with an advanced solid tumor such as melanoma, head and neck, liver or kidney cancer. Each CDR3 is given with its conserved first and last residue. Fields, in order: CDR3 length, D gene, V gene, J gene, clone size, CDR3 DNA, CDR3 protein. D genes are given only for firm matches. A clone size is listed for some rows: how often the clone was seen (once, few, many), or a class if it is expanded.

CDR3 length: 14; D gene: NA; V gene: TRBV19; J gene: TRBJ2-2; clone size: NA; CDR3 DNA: TGTGCCAGTAGCCTTAACCAGAACACCGGGGAGCTGTTTTTT; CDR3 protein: CASSLNQNTGELFF
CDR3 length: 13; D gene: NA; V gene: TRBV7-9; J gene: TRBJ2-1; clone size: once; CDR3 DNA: TGTGCCAGCAGCTTATTGGGGGCGGGTGAGCAGTTCTTC; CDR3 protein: CASSLLGAGEQFF
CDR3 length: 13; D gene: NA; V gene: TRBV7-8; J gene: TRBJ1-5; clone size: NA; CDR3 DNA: TGTGCCAGCAGCCGACCAGGAGTTCAGCCCCAGCATTTT; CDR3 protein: CASSRPGVQPQHF
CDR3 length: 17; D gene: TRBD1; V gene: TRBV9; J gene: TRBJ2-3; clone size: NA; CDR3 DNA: TGTGCCAGCAGAAAGGGACAGGGGGTGGCTGAGGCAGATACGCAGTATTTT; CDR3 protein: CASRKGQGVAEADTQYF
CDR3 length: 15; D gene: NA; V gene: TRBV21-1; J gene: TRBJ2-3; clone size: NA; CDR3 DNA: TGTGCCAGCAGCAAAGAGCCGACTAGCACAGATACGCAGTATTTT; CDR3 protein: CASSKEPTSTDTQYF
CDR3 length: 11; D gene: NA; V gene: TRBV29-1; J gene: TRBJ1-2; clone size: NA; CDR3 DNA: TGCAGCGAAGGGACAATCTATGGCTACACCTTC; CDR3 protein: CSEGTIYGYTF
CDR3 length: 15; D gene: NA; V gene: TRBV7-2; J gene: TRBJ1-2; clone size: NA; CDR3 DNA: TGTGCCAGCAGCTTAGCCGACCAGGCCAACTATGGCTACACCTTC; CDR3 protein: CASSLADQANYGYTF
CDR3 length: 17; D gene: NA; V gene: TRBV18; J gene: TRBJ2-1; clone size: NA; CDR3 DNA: TGTGCCAGCTCACCACGTTCGCGGGTCCTTACCTACAATGAGCAGTTCTTC; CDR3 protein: CASSPRSRVLTYNEQFF
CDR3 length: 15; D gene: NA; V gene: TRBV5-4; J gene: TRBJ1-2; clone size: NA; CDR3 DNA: TGCGCCAGCAGCCCCCCCGGGTACGGTAACTATGGCTACACCTTC; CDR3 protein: CASSPPGYGNYGYTF
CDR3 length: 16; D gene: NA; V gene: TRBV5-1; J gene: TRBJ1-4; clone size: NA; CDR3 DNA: TGCGCCAGCAGCCTCAGATTGGGAGCAACTAATGAAAAACTGTTTTTT; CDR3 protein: CASSLRLGATNEKLFF
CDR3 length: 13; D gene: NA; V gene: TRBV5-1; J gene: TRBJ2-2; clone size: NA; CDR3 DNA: TGCGCCAGCAGCACCGCAGACGCCGGGGAGCTGTTTTTT; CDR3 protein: CASSTADAGELFF
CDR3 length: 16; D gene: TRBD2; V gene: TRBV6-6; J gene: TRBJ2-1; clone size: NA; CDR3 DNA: TGTGCCAGCAGTTGGTTCGGGGGAGGGCCCGAGAATGAGCAGTTCTTC; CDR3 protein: CASSWFGGGPENEQFF
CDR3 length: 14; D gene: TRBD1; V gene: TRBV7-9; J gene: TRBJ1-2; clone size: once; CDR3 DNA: TGTGCCAGCAGCTTAGCAGGGGGCAACTATGGCTACACCTTC; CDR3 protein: CASSLAGGNYGYTF
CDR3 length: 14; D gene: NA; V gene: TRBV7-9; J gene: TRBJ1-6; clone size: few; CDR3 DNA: TGTGCCAGCAGCTACTCAGGGAATAATTCACCCCTCCACTTT; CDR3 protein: CASSYSGNNSPLHF
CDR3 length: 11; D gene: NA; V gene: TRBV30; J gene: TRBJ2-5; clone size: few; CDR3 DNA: TGTGCCTCAAATCGGGGGGAGACCCAGTACTTC; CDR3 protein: CASNRGETQYF
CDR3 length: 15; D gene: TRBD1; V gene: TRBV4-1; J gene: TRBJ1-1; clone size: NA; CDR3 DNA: TGCGCCAGCAGCCACCTTGGACAGGGAGACACTGAAGCTTTCTTT; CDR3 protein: CASSHLGQGDTEAFF
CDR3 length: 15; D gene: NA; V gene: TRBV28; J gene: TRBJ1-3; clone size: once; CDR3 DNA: TGTGCCAGCAGTCCCCTCCATAAGGTCGGAAACACCATATATTTT; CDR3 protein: CASSPLHKVGNTIYF
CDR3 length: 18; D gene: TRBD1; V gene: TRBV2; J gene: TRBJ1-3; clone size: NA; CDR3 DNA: TGTGCCAGCAGTGAAGCGGGGACAGGGGGGCCCTCTGGAAACACCATATATTTT; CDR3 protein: CASSEAGTGGPSGNTIYF
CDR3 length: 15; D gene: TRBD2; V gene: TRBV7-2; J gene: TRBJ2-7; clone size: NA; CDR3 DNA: TGTGCCAGCAGCTTAGATAGTAGCGGGAGTTCCGAGCAGTACTTC; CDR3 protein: CASSLDSSGSSEQYF
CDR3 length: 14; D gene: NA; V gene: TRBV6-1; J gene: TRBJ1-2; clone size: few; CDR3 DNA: TGTGCCAGCAGTGAAGAGGCAGGAGGCAATGGCTACACCTTC; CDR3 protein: CASSEEAGGNGYTF
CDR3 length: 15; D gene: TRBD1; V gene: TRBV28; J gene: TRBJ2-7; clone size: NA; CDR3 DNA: TGTGCCAGCAGTTTAAAGAGGGACAGGGGCCACGAGCAGTACTTC; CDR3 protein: CASSLKRDRGHEQYF
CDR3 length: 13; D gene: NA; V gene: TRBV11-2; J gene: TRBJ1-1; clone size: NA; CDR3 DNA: TGTGCCAGCAGCATACAGTTTTGGACTGAAGCTTTCTTT; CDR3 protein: CASSIQFWTEAFF
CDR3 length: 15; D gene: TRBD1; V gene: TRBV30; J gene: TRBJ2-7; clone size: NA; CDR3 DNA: TGTGCCTGGCGCCCCTGGGACAGGAGGACCTACGAGCAGTACTTC; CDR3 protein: CAWRPWDRRTYEQYF
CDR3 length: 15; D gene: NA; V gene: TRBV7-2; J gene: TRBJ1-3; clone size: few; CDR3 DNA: TGTGCCAGCAGCTTAGGGCCGAGCTCTGGAAACACCATATATTTT; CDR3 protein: CASSLGPSSGNTIYF
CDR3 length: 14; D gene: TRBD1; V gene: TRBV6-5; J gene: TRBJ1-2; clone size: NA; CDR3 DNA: TGTGCCAGCAGTTACTCGCAGGGGGCGGTTGGCTACACCTTC; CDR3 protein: CASSYSQGAVGYTF
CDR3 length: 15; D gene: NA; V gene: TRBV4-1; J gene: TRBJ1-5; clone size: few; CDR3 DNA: TGCGCCAGCAGTTTCCGGGCCCTTGACAATCAGCCCCAGCATTTT; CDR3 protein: CASSFRALDNQPQHF
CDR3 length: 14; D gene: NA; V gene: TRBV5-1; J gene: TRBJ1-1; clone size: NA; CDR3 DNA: TGCGCCAGCAGCTTGGCCAGGGGAAGATCTGAAGCTTTCTTT; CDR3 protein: CASSLARGRSEAFF
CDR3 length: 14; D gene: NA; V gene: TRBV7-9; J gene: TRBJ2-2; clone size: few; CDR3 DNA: TGTGCCAGCAGCTTAGCGTCGGGCACCGGGGAGCTGTTTTTT; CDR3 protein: CASSLASGTGELFF
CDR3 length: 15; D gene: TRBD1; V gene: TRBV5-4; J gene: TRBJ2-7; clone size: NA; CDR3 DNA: TGTGCCAGCAGCTCAGGGGGTCCCCTCTCCTACGAGCAGTACTTC; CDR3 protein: CASSSGGPLSYEQYF
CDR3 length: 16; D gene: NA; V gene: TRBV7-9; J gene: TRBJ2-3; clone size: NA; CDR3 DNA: TGTGCCAGCAGATCCTCACTAGCCCCCCTAGCCGATACGCAGTATTTT; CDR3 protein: CASRSSLAPLADTQYF
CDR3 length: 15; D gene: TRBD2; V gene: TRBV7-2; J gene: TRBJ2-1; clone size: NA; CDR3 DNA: TGTGCCAGCAGTCTTACTAGCGGGCCTAACAATGAGCAGTTCTTC; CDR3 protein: CASSLTSGPNNEQFF
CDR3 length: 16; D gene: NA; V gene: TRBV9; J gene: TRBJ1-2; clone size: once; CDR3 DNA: TGTGCCAGCAGCGCCTCCCGGGACCAGGGGTTTTATGGCTACACCTTC; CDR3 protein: CASSASRDQGFYGYTF
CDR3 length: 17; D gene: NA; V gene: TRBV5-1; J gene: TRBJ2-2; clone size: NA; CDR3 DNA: TGCGCCAGCAGCTCGGGGGTATCCGGGGGGCGCACCGGGGAGCTGTTTTTT; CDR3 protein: CASSSGVSGGRTGELFF
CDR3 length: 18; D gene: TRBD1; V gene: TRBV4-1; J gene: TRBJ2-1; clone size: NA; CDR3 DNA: TGCGCCAGCAGCCAAGAGAGAAGGGACAGGGGAAGGGACAATGAGCAGTTCTTC; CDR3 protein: CASSQERRDRGRDNEQFF
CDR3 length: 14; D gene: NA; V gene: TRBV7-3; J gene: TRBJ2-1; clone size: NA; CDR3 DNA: TGTGCCAGCAGCTTACAGCCTGACTACAATGAGCAGTTCTTC; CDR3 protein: CASSLQPDYNEQFF
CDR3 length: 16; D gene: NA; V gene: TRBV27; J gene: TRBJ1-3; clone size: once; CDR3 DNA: TGTGCCAGCAGTTTATCCCCGGGCTACTCTGGAAACACCATATATTTT; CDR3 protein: CASSLSPGYSGNTIYF
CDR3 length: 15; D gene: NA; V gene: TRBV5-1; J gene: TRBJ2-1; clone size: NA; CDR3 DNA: TGCGCCAGCAGCTTGGCCTCACTCATTTCGAATGAGCAGTTCTTC; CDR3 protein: CASSLASLISNEQFF
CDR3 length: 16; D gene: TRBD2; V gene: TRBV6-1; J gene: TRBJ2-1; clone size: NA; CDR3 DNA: TGTGCCAGCAGTGGGGAGAAGGGACTAGCGTACAATGAGCAGTTCTTC; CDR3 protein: CASSGEKGLAYNEQFF
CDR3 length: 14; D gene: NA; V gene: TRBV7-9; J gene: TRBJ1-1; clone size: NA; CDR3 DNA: TGTGCCAGCAGCTTAGCGACAGTGAACACTGAAGCTTTCTTT; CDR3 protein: CASSLATVNTEAFF
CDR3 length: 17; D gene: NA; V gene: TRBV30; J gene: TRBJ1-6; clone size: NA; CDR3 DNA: TGTGCCTGGAGTGTACTTTTTACCCAGGACTCCAATTCACCCCTCCACTTT; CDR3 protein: CAWSVLFTQDSNSPLHF
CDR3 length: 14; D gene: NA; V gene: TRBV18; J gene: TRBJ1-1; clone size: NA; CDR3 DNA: TGTGCCAGCTCACCGACGACCGGCGACACTGAAGCTTTCTTT; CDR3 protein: CASSPTTGDTEAFF
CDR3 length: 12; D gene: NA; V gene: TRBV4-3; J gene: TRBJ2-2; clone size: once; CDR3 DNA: TGCGCCAGCAGCCACCAATTCGGGGAGCTGTTTTTT; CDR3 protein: CASSHQFGELFF
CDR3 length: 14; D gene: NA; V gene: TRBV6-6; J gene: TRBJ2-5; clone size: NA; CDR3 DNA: TGTGCCAGCAGTTACTTGGGTAGACCGGAGACCCAGTACTTC; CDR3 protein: CASSYLGRPETQYF
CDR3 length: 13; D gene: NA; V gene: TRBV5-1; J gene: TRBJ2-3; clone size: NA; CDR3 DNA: TGCGCCAGCCGGGTCTCTTGGACAGATACGCAGTATTTT; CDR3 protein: CASRVSWTDTQYF
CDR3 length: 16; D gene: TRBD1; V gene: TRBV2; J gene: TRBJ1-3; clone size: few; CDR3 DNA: TGTGCCAGCAGTCTACAACAGGGGAGCTCTGGAAACACCATATATTTT; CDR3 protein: CASSLQQGSSGNTIYF
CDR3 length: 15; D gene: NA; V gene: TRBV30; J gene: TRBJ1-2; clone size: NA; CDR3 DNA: TGTGCCTGGATGGCAGGGTGGGGGGCTAACTATGGCTACACCTTC; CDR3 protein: CAWMAGWGANYGYTF
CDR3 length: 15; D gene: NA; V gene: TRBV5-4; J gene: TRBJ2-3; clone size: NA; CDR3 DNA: TGTGCCAGCAGCAGCCAAGCGGGCGCCACAGATACGCAGTATTTT; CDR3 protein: CASSSQAGATDTQYF
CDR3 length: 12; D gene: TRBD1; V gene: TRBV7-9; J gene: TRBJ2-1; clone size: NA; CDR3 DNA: TGTGCCAGCAGCTTAAGCCGGGACAGCCAGTTCTTC; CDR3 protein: CASSLSRDSQFF
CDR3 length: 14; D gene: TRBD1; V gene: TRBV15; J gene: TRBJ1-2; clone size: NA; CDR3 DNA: TGTGCCACCAGCCGGGACAGGGCGAACTATGGCTACACCTTC; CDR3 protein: CATSRDRANYGYTF
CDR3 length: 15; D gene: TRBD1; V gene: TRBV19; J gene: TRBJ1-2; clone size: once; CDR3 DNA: TGTGCCAGTAAGGCGGGACAGGGGGTGAACTATGGCTACACCTTC; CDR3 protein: CASKAGQGVNYGYTF
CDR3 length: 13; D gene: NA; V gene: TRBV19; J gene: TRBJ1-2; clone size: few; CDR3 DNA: TGTGCCAGTAGACGGGAAGACCACTATGGCTACACCTTC; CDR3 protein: CASRREDHYGYTF
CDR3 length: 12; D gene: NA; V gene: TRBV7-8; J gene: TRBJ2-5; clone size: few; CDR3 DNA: TGTGCCAGCAGCTTTACAGGAGGGAGCCAGTACTTC; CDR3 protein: CASSFTGGSQYF
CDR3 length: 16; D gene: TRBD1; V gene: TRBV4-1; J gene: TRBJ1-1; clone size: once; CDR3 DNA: TGCGCCAGCAGCCCAATACCGGGACAGGGGACGTCTGAAGCTTTCTTT; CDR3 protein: CASSPIPGQGTSEAFF